A selection of T cell receptor beta chains follows, all from one sample in a study of beta chain features in type 1 diabetes. Repertoires were generated with immunoSEQ multiplex PCR, while TCRdb's copy carries only in-frame clones and drops some. There are approximately 24,000 clones in the sample; roughly 45% occur only once, and more than 0.3% lies in the top ten. The sample taken for sequencing was stem cell memory CD4+ T cells from blood. The receptors shown here come from a man between 25 and 39 years old with type 1 diabetes. Both conserved end residues are part of each CDR3. The D gene is left open where the match is weak. Rows give clone size only sometimes, using once, few, many, or a class for an expanded clone.

D,V,size,J,DNA,CDR3
NA,TRBV9,few,TRBJ2-3,TGTGCCAGCAGCGTAGGCAATAGCGGCACAGATACGCAGTATTTT,CASSVGNSGTDTQYF
TRBD1,TRBV7-2,NA,TRBJ2-5,TGTGCCAGCAGCTTAACAGGGGCCCAAGAGACCCAGTACTTC,CASSLTGAQETQYF
TRBD2,TRBV5-6,NA,TRBJ2-3,TGTGCCAGCAGCTTGGGAGGGACTAGCGGGACAGATACGCAGTATTTT,CASSLGGTSGTDTQYF
NA,TRBV5-8,NA,TRBJ1-5,TGTGCCAGCAGCCCAGGGACTCTTGGGAATCAGCCCCAGCATTTT,CASSPGTLGNQPQHF
NA,TRBV11-2,NA,TRBJ2-7,TGTGCCAGCAGCTTACTGTCGGGAGATCTGGACTTC,CASSLLSGDLDF
NA,TRBV6-1,NA,TRBJ1-6,TGTGCCAGCTTGCTCGACAGAACTCTGAATTCACCCCTCCACTTT,CASLLDRTLNSPLHF
TRBD2,TRBV5-4,NA,TRBJ2-1,TGTGCCAGCAGCCCGGGACTAGCGGGGTCAGTTGAGCAGTTCTTC,CASSPGLAGSVEQFF
NA,TRBV6-1,once,TRBJ1-2,TGTGCCAGCAGTGAAAGGAGCCCGTATGGCTACACCTTC,CASSERSPYGYTF
TRBD1,TRBV10-3,few,TRBJ1-5,TGTGCCATCAGTGACTCCGGGGACAGGGTCAATCAGCCCCAGCATTTT,CAISDSGDRVNQPQHF
NA,TRBV7-8,few,TRBJ2-5,TGTGCCAGCAGCTTAGCCCGACATCCCCAAGAGACCCAGTACTTC,CASSLARHPQETQYF
TRBD2,TRBV2,few,TRBJ2-2,TGTGCCAGCGGAGCGGGAGCGAACACCGGGGAGCTGTTTTTT,CASGAGANTGELFF
NA,TRBV5-5,NA,TRBJ1-1,TGTGCCAGCAGCTCCCACAGGGACACTGAAGCTTTCTTT,CASSSHRDTEAFF
TRBD2,TRBV18,NA,TRBJ2-7,TGTGCCAGCTCACCCCCGATGGGGCTAGCGGGAGGGACCTACGAGCAGTACTTC,CASSPPMGLAGGTYEQYF
TRBD2,TRBV6-5,once,TRBJ2-7,TGTGCCAGCAGTACCCGGACTAGCGGGAGCAACGAGCAGTACTTC,CASSTRTSGSNEQYF
NA,TRBV18,NA,TRBJ2-5,TGTGCCAGCTCACCACGCCGGGCGGGCGGGCAAGAGACCCAGTACTTC,CASSPRRAGGQETQYF
NA,TRBV7-8,NA,TRBJ1-5,TGTGCCAGCAGCCGGGGGGGATCAGGCAATCAGCCCCAGCATTTT,CASSRGGSGNQPQHF
TRBD1,TRBV27,NA,TRBJ1-2,TGTGCCAGCAGTTTAAGACAGGGAACCACTTCTAACTATGGCTACACCTTC,CASSLRQGTTSNYGYTF
TRBD1,TRBV19,few,TRBJ1-1,TGTGCCAGTAGTGCTGACAGGGACACTGAAGCTTTCTTT,CASSADRDTEAFF
NA,TRBV15,NA,TRBJ2-3,TGTGCCACCAGCACGAGGAATACGCAGTATTTT,CATSTRNTQYF
NA,TRBV5-5,few,TRBJ1-2,TGTGCCAGCAGCTTGGTGGACAGCAACTATGGCTACACCTTC,CASSLVDSNYGYTF
NA,TRBV6-5,NA,TRBJ1-4,TGTGCCAGCAGTTACTCTCAGGGGACTAATGAAAAACTGTTTTTT,CASSYSQGTNEKLFF
NA,TRBV5-1,NA,TRBJ2-3,TGCGCCAGCAGCTTGGGCAGGGCTGGAGATACGCAGTATTTT,CASSLGRAGDTQYF
NA,TRBV5-4,NA,TRBJ1-6,TGTGCCAGCAGCTTAGGCCCCCGAGGTCCAAATTCACCCCTCCACTTT,CASSLGPRGPNSPLHF
NA,TRBV5-1,NA,TRBJ2-2,TGCGCCAGCAGCTTGCCCGGGGGGAACACCGGGGAGCTGTTTTTT,CASSLPGGNTGELFF
TRBD2,TRBV5-8,NA,TRBJ2-1,TGTGCCAGCAGCCCCCGGACTAGCGGGTTCCATGAGCAGTTCTTC,CASSPRTSGFHEQFF
NA,TRBV6-6,NA,TRBJ2-1,TGTGCCAGCAGTCCGGCGGATGAGCAGTTCTTC,CASSPADEQFF
TRBD1,TRBV19,few,TRBJ2-2,TGTGCCAGTGGAAAGGACAGGGGGCGAGATACCGGGGAGCTGTTTTTT,CASGKDRGRDTGELFF
TRBD1,TRBV25-1,NA,TRBJ1-5,TGTGCCAGCAGTGCGACAGGGGATGTGCAGCCCCAGCATTTT,CASSATGDVQPQHF
NA,TRBV29-1,few,TRBJ2-4,TGCAGCGTTGAAGATCGGCAGGGACTAGCCAAAAACATTCAGTACTTC,CSVEDRQGLAKNIQYF
TRBD1,TRBV6-1,few,TRBJ1-1,TGTGCCAGCGGACAGGGGAACAGAGCTTTCTTT,CASGQGNRAFF
NA,TRBV19,NA,TRBJ1-2,TGTGCCAGTAGCCATGCCCCAGACTATGGCTACACCTTC,CASSHAPDYGYTF